This T cell receptor beta chain derives from a study of cytomegalovirus exposure and HLA in healthy donors. The PCR employed 60 Vbeta primers together with 13 Jbeta primers. Data came from immunoSEQ multiplex PCR; TCRdb stores just in-frame clones and leaves some out. Here the sample spans around 150,000 clones, approximately 9% being singletons. This clone was observed a handful of times. Trimming cost V 1 base and J 0 bases, with 9 bases left between them. The CDR3 length is 15 residues. Germline V gene lookup returns CDR1 LNHDA and CDR2 SQIVND (reference sequence). The clonotype comes from a middle-aged woman in good health and CMV-seropositive. The specimen sequenced was PBMCs. The chain links TRBV19 to TRBJ1-1, with no clear D. The CDR3 reads CASSIGQMMNTEAFF. CDR3 coding DNA: TGTGCCAGTAGTATAGGCCAGATGATGAACACTGAAGCTTTCTTT.